This T cell receptor (beta chain) was identified during a study of blood T cell repertoires in COVID-19. Looking at the study overall: Researchers got acute and convalescent COVID-19 samples from the United States, Italy and Spain.

Authors' analysis steps: Reference gene primer amplification in the assay estimated nucleated cell counts. The repertoire was sequenced with immunoSEQ multiplex PCR; TCRdb's copy has only in-frame clones and lacks some. The V and J calls and clone size are taken from that table; D and trimming were inferred from the DNA. The sample yields 350,000 to 550,000 clones, approximately 92% seen once. Germline V gene sequence: CDR1 LGHDT, CDR2 YNNKEL (reference sequence). The ends were cut back, 3 bases at V and 6 bases at J, with 11 bases in the middle. The CDR3 is 13 amino acids. Participant age was roughly 18 to 95 years, and participants resided in about 25 US areas. Cohort 3 recovery required two negative PCRs, clearance, or symptom resolution.

This TCR was sampled from a man aged 25 to 40 who had recovered from COVID-19. The chain employs TRBV3-1 (or the pseudogene TRBV3-2) and TRBJ1-2; D unresolved. The sequenced sample was PBMCs or T cells enriched from blood (not recorded which). In nucleotides, the CDR3 is TGTGCCAGCAGCCATAAACAGCTAAATGGCTACACCTTC. This translates into CASSHKQLNGYTF.